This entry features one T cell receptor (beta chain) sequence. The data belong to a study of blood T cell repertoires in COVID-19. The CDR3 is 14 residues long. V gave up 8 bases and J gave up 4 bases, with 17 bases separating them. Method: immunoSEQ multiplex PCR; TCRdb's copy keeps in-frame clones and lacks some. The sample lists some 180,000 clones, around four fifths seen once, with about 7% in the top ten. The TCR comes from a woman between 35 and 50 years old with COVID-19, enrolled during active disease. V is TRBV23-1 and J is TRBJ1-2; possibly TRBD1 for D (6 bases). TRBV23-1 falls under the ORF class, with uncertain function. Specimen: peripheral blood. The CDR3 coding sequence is TGCGCCAGCCGAACCCGGACAGAACCCTATGGCTACACCTTC. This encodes CASRTRTEPYGYTF.